Following are 27 T cell receptor beta chains from one sample sequenced in a study of glioma-infiltrating T cells after dendritic cell vaccination. TCRdb keeps only in-frame clones here, not all; method: immunoSEQ multiplex PCR. The repertoire includes around 62,000 clones, about 81% of them detected once, and about 9% sits in the top ten. Sequences were derived from blood, sampled before dendritic cell vaccination. These receptors came from a human donor with glioblastoma.

The gene calls are TRBV2 and TRBJ1-1, with D unresolved. Looked up from germline, CDR1 is SNHLY and CDR2 is FYNNEI. The CDR3 is made up of 13 amino acids. V lost 4 bases, J lost 0 bases, and 6 bases lay in between. CDR3 nucleotide sequence: TGTGCCAGCAGTGTACTGGTGAACACTGAAGCTTTCTTT. It translates to CASSVLVNTEAFF. The complete variable domain, with remaining parts taken from reference TRBV2 and TRBJ1-1, reads EPEVTQTPSHQVTQMGQEVILRCVPISNHLYFYWYRQILGQKVEFLVSFYNNEISEKSEIFDDQFSVERPDGSNFTLKIRSTKLEDSAMYFCASSVLVNTEAFFGQGTRLTVV.

This clone was counted a single time. The gene calls are TRBV2 and TRBJ2-1; D may be TRBD1 (5 bases). Per the germline V gene, CDR1 is SNHLY and CDR2 is FYNNEI. V dropped 8 bases and J dropped 3 bases, with 11 bases sitting between them. The CDR3 extends over 13 amino acids. The CDR3 protein is CASEETDYNEQFF. CDR3 coding DNA: TGTGCCAGCGAGGAGACAGACTACAATGAGCAGTTCTTC.

This clone was picked up one time. This CDR3 reads CAISVGTTTYEQYF. The CDR3 bases are TGTGCCATCAGTGTGGGGACTACGACCTACGAGCAGTACTTC. This chain uses TRBV10-3 with TRBJ2-7, with 7 bases that match TRBD2. This CDR3 contains 14 residues. V lost 4 bases and J lost 2; bases outside the gene matches: 5. CDR1 and CDR2 (germline): ENHRY, SYGVKD.

V is TRBV4-1 and J is TRBJ2-7; D gene unclear. V was shortened by 0 bases and J by 2 bases, with 11 bases between the two germline ends. CDR1 and CDR2 from the germline V gene are MGHRA and YSYEKL. The CDR3 has 15 residues. CDR3: CASSQDQNRPYEQYF. CDR3 nucleotide sequence: TGCGCCAGCAGCCAAGATCAGAACAGACCCTACGAGCAGTACTTC.

The rearrangement uses TRBV28 and TRBJ1-2; D is unresolved. Between the trimmed V and J ends, which lost 6 bases and 6 bases, there was a span of 14 bases. Germline loops: CDR1 MDHEN, CDR2 SYDVKM. The CDR3 is 13 residues long. Here the CDR3 DNA reads TGTGCCAGCAGCCCCTCGGGAGCTCATGGCTACACCTTC. It yields the protein CASSPSGAHGYTF.

This clone appeared once. The chain has TRBV9 and TRBJ2-3; 11 bases fit TRBD2. Germline lookup yields CDR1 SGDLS and CDR2 YYNGEE. This CDR3 contains 16 residues. V shed 3 bases and J 3 bases; nucleotides not matched to a gene: 6. The CDR3 bases are TGTGCCAGCAGCGCCATCCTAGCGGGGGGAACAGATACGCAGTATTTT. As protein: CASSAILAGGTDTQYF. Looking up the rest from reference TRBV9 and TRBJ2-3 gives the full variable domain: DSGVTQTPKHLITATGQRVTLRCSPRSGDLSVYWYQQSLDQGLQFLIQYYNGEERAKGNILERFSAQQFPDLHSELNLSSLELGDSALYFCASSAILAGGTDTQYFGPGTRLTVL.

This clone was observed once. V gene TRBV27 combines with J gene TRBJ2-1; 8 nucleotides align to TRBD2. Trimming at V came to 5 bases and at J to 2 bases, leaving 8 bases not matched to a gene. Germline CDR1 reads MNHEY; CDR2 reads SMNVEV (reference sequence). The length of the CDR3 is 16 residues. The CDR3 is CASSPGAGGAYNEQFF. As DNA, the CDR3 is TGTGCCAGCAGTCCCGGGGCGGGGGGAGCCTACAATGAGCAGTTCTTC.

The V and J genes are TRBV7-2 and TRBJ2-3; TRBD2 is a possible D gene (6 bases). The germline gives CDR1 SGHTA, CDR2 FQGNSA. V was cut by 5 bases and J by 7 bases, with 19 bases left in between. The CDR3 has 15 residues. DNA of the CDR3: TGTGCCAGCAGCCCCACCGGGGCGGGACTGAATACGCAGTATTTT. Translated: CASSPTGAGLNTQYF.

This chain uses TRBV5-6 with TRBJ1-2; 10 positions agree with TRBD1. CDR1 and CDR2 (germline): SGHDT, YYEEEE. The CDR3 loop spans 15 amino acids. V lost 0 bases to trimming and J lost 2 bases; unmatched junction nucleotides: 1. CDR3 in amino acids: CASSLGTGGNYGYTF. CDR3 nucleotide sequence: TGTGCCAGCAGCTTGGGGACAGGGGGAAACTATGGCTACACCTTC.

This chain joins TRBV4-1 and TRBJ2-3; 10 nucleotides agree with TRBD1. Trimming at V came to 0 bases and at J to 6 bases, leaving 6 bases not matched to a gene. This CDR3 comprises 16 residues. Germline lookup yields CDR1 MGHRA and CDR2 YSYEKL. The CDR3 DNA is TGCGCCAGCAGCCAAGAGGGGGGGACAGGGGTCGATACGCAGTATTTT. Its protein product is CASSQEGGTGVDTQYF.

The chain employs TRBV5-6 and TRBJ1-6; D is perhaps TRBD1 (5 bases). Trimming cost V 2 bases and J 6 bases, with 15 bases left between them. The CDR3 covers 16 residues. Germline CDR1 is SGHDT and CDR2 is YYEEEE. The CDR3 coding sequence is TGTGCCAGCAGCTTTGGGGCGAACCACCTTAATTCACCCCTCCACTTT. Its protein product is CASSFGANHLNSPLHF. Together with reference TRBV5-6 and TRBJ1-6, the CDR3 gives the full variable domain: DAGVTQSPTHLIKTRGQQVTLRCSPKSGHDTVSWYQQALGQGPQFIFQYYEEEERQRGNFPDRFSGHQFPNYSSELNVNALLLGDSALYLCASSFGANHLNSPLHFGNGTRLTVT.

CDR3 nucleotides: TGTGCCTGGAACGGGGACTCCTGGACTGAAGCTTTCTTT. Translating it yields CAWNGDSWTEAFF. This sequence joins TRBV30 and TRBJ1-1, with D possibly being TRBD1 (5 bases). The CDR3 extends over 13 amino acids. Germline loops: CDR1 GTSNPN, CDR2 SVGIG (reference sequence). Deletions cut 4 bases from V and 5 bases from J, with 14 bases between.

The chain links TRBV13 to TRBJ1-3; the D gene is possibly TRBD1 (6 bases). The CDR3 has 15 residues. CDR1 is PRHDT, CDR2 FYEKMQ, per germline (reference sequence). The germline V and J ends were trimmed by 6 bases and 1 base, with 13 bases remaining between them. The CDR3 region has the DNA TGTGCCAGCAGTCGGAACAGGGAGTCTGGAAACACCATATATTTT. It codes for CASSRNRESGNTIYF. The full variable domain, with the rest looked up from reference TRBV13 and TRBJ1-3, is AAGVIQSPRHLIKEKRETATLKCYPIPRHDTVYWYQQGPGQDPQFLISFYEKMQSDKGSIPDRFSAQQFSDYHSELNMSSLELGDSALYFCASSRNRESGNTIYFGEGSWLTVV.

V and J are TRBV18 and TRBJ2-4; possibly TRBD2 for D (6 bases). V was shortened by 6 bases and J by 6 bases, with 12 bases between the two germline ends. The CDR3 length is 13 residues. Germline values: CDR1 KGHSH, CDR2 LQKENI. CDR3 nucleotides: TGTGCCAGCTCCCCCTGGGACTTAAACATTCAGTACTTC. As protein: CASSPWDLNIQYF.

The chain links TRBV7-8 to TRBJ1-5; D not certain. The V gene's germline CDR1 is SGHVS and CDR2 FQNEAQ. V shed 1 base and J shed 1 base, with 8 bases lying between them. There are 15 residues in the CDR3. This CDR3 is CASSLGSDSNQPQHF. The DNA of the CDR3 is TGTGCCAGCAGCTTAGGAAGCGACAGCAATCAGCCCCAGCATTTT. The full variable domain, in which reference TRBV7-8 and TRBJ1-5 provide the parts outside the CDR3, is GAGVSQSPRYKVAKRGQDVALRCDPISGHVSLFWYQQALGQGPEFLTYFQNEAQLDKSGLPSDRFFAERPEGSVSTLKIQRTQQEDSAVYLCASSLGSDSNQPQHFGDGTRLSIL.

This clone was recorded only once. The chain has TRBV11-2 and TRBJ1-5, with D tentatively TRBD1 (6 bases). The CDR3 has 14 amino acids. V was clipped by 5 bases and J by 0 bases, with 8 bases between them. Germline assignment: CDR1 SGHAT and CDR2 FQNNGV. CDR3 bases: TGTGCCAGCAGCCAGGGGTATAGCAATCAGCCCCAGCATTTT. This encodes CASSQGYSNQPQHF.

This sequence joins TRBV28 and TRBJ1-5, with D unclear. Germline CDR1 is MDHEN and CDR2 is SYDVKM. CDR3 length: 12 residues. The germline V and J ends were trimmed by 11 bases and 4 bases, with 12 bases remaining between them. For the CDR3, the DNA is TGTGCCTGCCGCGGCAGAAATCAGCCCCAGCATTTT. Its translation: CACRGRNQPQHF.

V gene TRBV6-6 combines with J gene TRBJ1-1; TRBD1 might be the D (6 bases). The V and J ends lost 4 bases and 0 bases respectively, with 15 bases between them. CDR1 is MNHNY and CDR2 is SVGAGI in the germline V gene (reference sequence). The CDR3 is made up of 16 amino acids. CDR3: CASSFPRGGMNTEAFF. CDR3 in DNA: TGTGCCAGCAGTTTCCCCCGGGGGGGCATGAACACTGAAGCTTTCTTT.

This chain joins TRBV21-1 and TRBJ2-1; TRBD2, the table's D call, lacks a check against the DNA. TRBV21-1 is a documented pseudogene. This CDR3 is 11 amino acids long. CDR3 region: CASTPGNEQFF. The CDR3, as DNA: TGTGCCAGCACCCCGGGCAATGAGCAGTTCTTC.

The chain recombines TRBV27 with TRBJ2-3, with 12 bases fitting TRBD2. V was clipped by 2 bases and J by 2 bases; unmatched bases: 8. CDR1 and CDR2 (germline): MNHEY, SMNVEV (reference sequence). The CDR3 runs 18 residues. CDR3 protein: CASSLHTTSGGSTDTQYF. For the CDR3, the DNA is TGTGCCAGCAGTTTACATACGACTAGCGGGGGTTCCACAGATACGCAGTATTTT.

The J gene is TRBJ2-3, the V gene TRBV30; 11 nucleotides line up with TRBD2. Germline V gene sequence: CDR1 GTSNPN, CDR2 SVGIG (reference sequence). The CDR3 spans 15 residues. The ends lost 0 bases at V and 5 bases at J; junction bases unmatched: 4. In nucleotides, the CDR3 is TGTGCCTGGAGTGTAGGACTAGCGGGCAGAGATACGCAGTATTTT. Protein: CAWSVGLAGRDTQYF.

This sequence joins TRBV29-1 and TRBJ2-7, with D possibly TRBD2 on 6 matching bases. The CDR3 runs 12 residues. From germline, CDR1 is SQVTM and CDR2 ANQGSEA. Trimming pared 4 bases from V and 5 bases from J, leaving 12 bases between. In nucleotides, the CDR3 is TGCAGCGTTGTGGAGGGCGTCGACGAGCAGTACTTC. This translates into CSVVEGVDEQYF.

V is TRBV27 and J is TRBJ1-3, with D unclear. Germline CDR1 MNHEY, CDR2 SMNVEV (reference sequence). V was pared by 5 bases and J by 0 bases, with 11 bases between. The CDR3 extends over 15 amino acids. The CDR3 coding sequence is TGTGCCAGCAGTCCTATCCCCCCCTCTGGAAACACCATATATTTT. It specifies CASSPIPPSGNTIYF.

V usage is TRBV15 and J usage is TRBJ1-5, with D hard to call. With 8 bases removed from V and 2 bases from J, the gap between germline ends came to 10 bases. The CDR3 consists of 13 residues. The germline V gene encodes CDR1 LNHNV and CDR2 YYDKDF (reference sequence). CDR3 in amino acids: CATGVQGNQPQHF. CDR3 DNA sequence: TGTGCCACCGGCGTGCAGGGCAATCAGCCCCAGCATTTT.

The chain uses TRBV28 and TRBJ1-1; 8 nucleotides align to TRBD1. CDR3 size: 15 residues. The V and J ends lost 8 bases and 1 base, in that order; junction bases with no gene match: 9. Germline V gene data show CDR1 as MDHEN and CDR2 as SYDVKM. The CDR3, as DNA: TGTGCCAGCGGAGCAGGGGGCCGAGAGAACACTGAAGCTTTCTTT. Translated, it gives CASGAGGRENTEAFF.

The chain recombines TRBV29-1 with TRBJ2-1; 8 bases map to TRBD2. The J segment lost 0 bases and the V segment lost 1 base, leaving 2 bases of the junction unmatched. From germline, CDR1 is SQVTM and CDR2 ANQGSEA. The CDR3 loop spans 15 amino acids. The CDR3 nucleotides are TGCAGCGTTGAAGGCGGGGGGAGCTCCTACAATGAGCAGTTCTTC. Protein: CSVEGGGSSYNEQFF.

This clone is a singleton in its sample. The J gene is TRBJ2-5, the V gene TRBV15, with a tentative D call TRBD2 (5 bases). The germline gives CDR1 LNHNV, CDR2 YYDKDF (reference sequence). Trimming left V 2 bases short and J 2 bases short, with 9 bases between. The CDR3 loop spans 14 amino acids. The CDR3 here is CATSRHTRQETQYF. The CDR3 nucleotides read TGTGCCACCAGCAGACATACTAGGCAAGAGACCCAGTACTTC. Combining the CDR3 with reference TRBV15 and TRBJ2-5 gives the whole variable domain DAMVIQNPRYQVTQFGKPVTLSCSQTLNHNVMYWYQQKSSQAPKLLFHYYDKDFNNEADTPDNFQSRRPNTSFCFLDIRSPGLGDTAMYLCATSRHTRQETQYFGPGTRLLVL.